This TCR beta chain was sequenced for a study of blood T cell repertoires in COVID-19. Study background: Sources were T cells, B-cell-depleted T cells, or PBMCs; the material itself was cDNA or gDNA.

This CDR3 is 16 amino acids long. Trimming pared 4 bases from V and 0 bases from J, leaving 16 bases between. Looked up from germline, CDR1 is SGHNT and CDR2 is YYREEE (reference sequence). This clone was observed once. Followed longitudinally, the Seattle patients had been enrolled during active infection. Study processing details: Amplification from reference gene primers served as the basis for estimated nucleated cell counts. The data were produced by immunoSEQ multiplex PCR, yet TCRdb's version contains in-frame clones alone and is incomplete. V and J calls and clone size are those listed in that table; D and trimming were worked out from the DNA. The sample holds roughly 240,000 clones, approximately 85% seen once.

The origin of this receptor is a woman older than 75 with COVID-19, enrolled during active disease. Source material: peripheral blood. The chain recombines TRBV5-4 with TRBJ1-2; D unresolved. The CDR3 region has the DNA TGTGCCAGCAGCGAGACCGCTAGCATATCTAACTATGGCTACACCTTC. It is translated as CASSETASISNYGYTF.